A single sample is the source of the 26 T cell receptor beta chains below, sequenced in a study of beta chain features in type 1 diabetes. Study-wide results and caveats: Moderately but significantly shorter TCRB CDR3s were found in Type 1 diabetes patients in all four CD4+ subsets.

Their target antigens are unknown. Investigators reverse transcribed all isolated RNA, so they sequenced expressed TCRB transcripts. Sequencing was performed with immunoSEQ multiplex PCR; in TCRdb, only in-frame clones are kept and a portion is missing. The table has roughly 400,000 clones, over 8.5% seen once; the top ten hold approximately 0.6%. Sequencing was carried out using central memory CD4+ T cells from blood. The receptors here all came from a young man with type 1 diabetes.

This clone has more than one count but fewer than ten. The chain links TRBV10-3 to TRBJ2-1, with 7 positions matching TRBD2. The length of the CDR3 is 15 residues. From germline, CDR1 is ENHRY and CDR2 SYGVKD. V trimming: 8 bases; J trimming: 4 bases; junction bases outside the gene matches: 11. CDR3 protein: CAIAPGSGHYNEQFF. The CDR3 region has the DNA TGTGCCATCGCTCCGGGTAGCGGGCATTACAATGAGCAGTTCTTC.

This clone occurred a few times. The J gene is TRBJ2-5, the V gene TRBV6-1; TRBD1 agrees at 10 bases. The CDR3 loop spans 14 amino acids. After removal of 6 bases from V and 5 bases from J, the junction contained 6 bases not matched to a gene. CDR1 and CDR2 from the germline V gene are MNHNS and SASEGT. The CDR3 loop is CASRTDRGLETQYF. The CDR3 nucleotides are TGTGCCAGCAGGACCGACAGGGGGCTGGAGACCCAGTACTTC.

The chain joins TRBV2 to TRBJ1-1; D is possibly TRBD1 (5 bases). Germline V lookup: CDR1 SNHLY, CDR2 FYNNEI. V dropped 5 bases and J dropped 1 base, with 8 bases sitting between them. The CDR3 runs 13 residues. CDR3 nucleotides: TGTGCCAGCAGTCCTCAGGGGAACACTGAAGCTTTCTTT. As protein: CASSPQGNTEAFF.

This rearrangement joins TRBV7-3 to TRBJ2-7; D remains ambiguous. Between the trimmed V and J ends, which lost 2 bases and 2 bases, there was a span of 10 bases. Germline CDR1 reads SGHTA; CDR2 reads FQGTGA. The CDR3 totals 14 residues. As DNA, the CDR3 is TGTGCCAGCAGCTTAGGACCAGCAGCCTACGAGCAGTACTTC. Protein sequence: CASSLGPAAYEQYF.

In its sample, this clone was seen a few times. The gene calls are TRBV19 and TRBJ2-3, with TRBD1 matching over 10 bases. The CDR3 contains 17 residues. The trim removed 5 bases at V and 7 bases at J, leaving 15 bases unmatched. Per germline, CDR1 LNHDA and CDR2 SQIVND (reference sequence). The CDR3 region has the DNA TGTGCCAGTAGTGCGGGACCGGGACAGGGGTTTCCAAATACGCAGTATTTT. Amino acid sequence: CASSAGPGQGFPNTQYF.

The chain employs TRBV7-9 and TRBJ2-7, with D hard to call. Germline CDR1 SEHNR, CDR2 FQNEAQ (reference sequence). Trimming took 4 bases from V and 3 from J, leaving 10 bases between them. This CDR3 has 13 amino acids. CDR3 coding DNA: TGTGCCAGCAGCTCCGGACGGTACTACGAGCAGTACTTC. As protein: CASSSGRYYEQYF.

As concerns this clone: This CDR3 is also generated by other DNA sequences in the sample. This sequence joins TRBV4-1 and TRBJ2-7; D remains ambiguous. The CDR3 has 14 residues. In germline, CDR1 is MGHRA, CDR2 YSYEKL. V gave up 3 bases and J gave up 4 bases, with 13 bases separating them. For the CDR3, the DNA is TGCGCCAGCAGCCACCACGGGCAACGATACGAGCAGTACTTC. Its protein product is CASSHHGQRYEQYF.

In its sample, this clone was seen a few times. The chain links TRBV10-3 to TRBJ2-1, with 7 bases that match TRBD2. CDR3 size: 14 residues. V was clipped by 8 bases and J by 5 bases; unmatched bases: 9. Germline CDR1 is ENHRY and CDR2 is SYGVKD. The CDR3 sequence is CAIRDASGNNEQFF. CDR3 DNA: TGTGCCATCCGCGATGCTAGCGGTAACAATGAGCAGTTCTTC.

This clone was counted between two and nine times. The chain joins TRBV5-1 to TRBJ2-1, with TRBD2 matching over 7 bases. Germline V CDR1 and CDR2: SGHRS, YFSETQ. V shed 4 bases and J 7 bases; nucleotides not matched to a gene: 5. The CDR3 has 13 amino acids. The CDR3 DNA reads as TGCGCCAGCAGCCTGGAACTAGCGAATGAGCAGTTCTTC. This sequence encodes CASSLELANEQFF.

The chain is built from TRBV7-9 and TRBJ2-6; D is undetermined. CDR1 and CDR2 from the germline V gene are SEHNR and FQNEAQ (reference sequence). V lost 8 bases and J lost 3, with 8 bases in between. CDR3 length: 13 amino acids. The CDR3 nucleotides read TGTGCCAGCGGCTCTTATGGGGCCAACGTCCTGACTTTC. Its translation is CASGSYGANVLTF.

This chain links TRBV4-2 with TRBJ2-5; 12 bases line up with TRBD2. The CDR3 covers 18 residues. Germline CDR1 LGHNA, CDR2 YNFKEQ. V shed 5 bases, J shed 3 bases, and the junction held 13 bases outside the gene matches. This CDR3 reads CASSFPGGLAGGEETQYF. The CDR3 DNA is TGTGCCAGCAGCTTTCCCGGAGGGCTAGCGGGAGGGGAAGAGACCCAGTACTTC.

This clone was counted between two and nine times. The chain uses TRBV27 and TRBJ2-5, with TRBD1 matching 10 bases. J lost 9 bases, V lost 8 bases, and 12 bases had no gene match. CDR1 is MNHEY, CDR2 SMNVEV, per germline (reference sequence). This CDR3 has 14 amino acids. Here the CDR3 reads CASRRQGASGSQYF. The CDR3 DNA sequence: TGTGCCAGCCGCCGACAGGGGGCGAGTGGGTCCCAGTACTTC.

This clone has a handful of counts. J is TRBJ2-1 and V is TRBV13; TRBD2 aligns across 8 bases. This CDR3 is built from 17 residues. Germline V lookup: CDR1 PRHDT, CDR2 FYEKMQ (reference sequence). Trimming removed 1 base from V and 0 bases from J; junction bases left unmatched: 5. In DNA form, the CDR3 reads TGTGCCAGCAGCTTAGCTCTAAGCGGGAGCTCCTACAATGAGCAGTTCTTC. It codes for CASSLALSGSSYNEQFF. Filled out from reference TRBV13 and TRBJ2-1, the complete variable domain reads AAGVIQSPRHLIKEKRETATLKCYPIPRHDTVYWYQQGPGQDPQFLISFYEKMQSDKGSIPDRFSAQQFSDYHSELNMSSLELGDSALYFCASSLALSGSSYNEQFFGPGTRLTVL.

This clone was seen a few times. The chain recombines TRBV7-2 with TRBJ2-7; D is ambiguous. The CDR3 sequence is 14 residues long. Germline CDR1 SGHTA, CDR2 FQGNSA. Trimming removed 4 bases at V and 2 bases at J, with 12 bases between. The CDR3 bases are TGTGCCAGCAGCTCCACAAGGTCCACCTACGAGCAGTACTTC. Translating it yields CASSSTRSTYEQYF.

The table lists this clone with many counts. The chain uses TRBV30 and TRBJ2-1, with 11 bases that match TRBD1. The CDR3 is 16 residues long. The junction had 9 bases not matched to a gene; V was cut back by 2 bases and J by 6 bases. Germline V lookup: CDR1 GTSNPN, CDR2 SVGIG (reference sequence). CDR3 amino acids: CAWSTLIGTGGNEQFF. Written as DNA, the CDR3 is TGTGCCTGGAGTACTCTTATCGGGACAGGGGGCAATGAGCAGTTCTTC.

This clone was detected a few times. The chain joins TRBV2 to TRBJ1-2; no clear D. This CDR3 comprises 15 residues. Deletions cut 7 bases from V and 5 bases from J, with 20 bases between. Germline V CDR1 and CDR2: SNHLY, FYNNEI. DNA for the CDR3: TGTGCCAGCAAGGAGCCGGGGTCAGAGGTTTATGGCTACACCTTC. This translates into CASKEPGSEVYGYTF.

This chain connects TRBV5-4 to TRBJ2-1; 8 bases line up with TRBD2. V dropped 0 bases and J dropped 12; count of bases not matched to a gene: 5. Germline V gives CDR1 SGHNT, CDR2 YYREEE (reference sequence). The CDR3 is made up of 13 amino acids. The CDR3, as DNA: TGTGCCAGCAGCTTGGCGACTAGCGTCCCGCAGTTCTTC. The encoded protein is CASSLATSVPQFF.

This clone turned up a few times. The chain recombines TRBV5-1 with TRBJ1-4; unclear D gene. Germline V gene lookup returns CDR1 SGHRS and CDR2 YFSETQ. CDR3 length: 16 amino acids. The V end lost 0 bases, the J end lost 8 bases, and 17 bases lay between the germline ends. The CDR3 protein is CASSLETTGYGEKLFF. The CDR3 DNA is TGCGCCAGCAGCTTGGAGACGACTGGATATGGAGAAAAACTGTTTTTT. The full variable domain, its missing parts supplied by reference TRBV5-1 and TRBJ1-4, is KAGVTQTPRYLIKTRGQQVTLSCSPISGHRSVSWYQQTPGQGLQFLFEYFSETQRNKGNFPGRFSGRQFSNSRSEMNVSTLELGDSALYLCASSLETTGYGEKLFFGSGTQLSVL.

This clone was picked up many times. The chain uses TRBV4-3 and TRBJ2-7; maybe TRBD2 (6 bases). The CDR3 totals 15 residues. With 1 base removed from V and 2 bases from J, the gap between germline ends came to 12 bases. Germline V gene sequence: CDR1 LGHNA, CDR2 YSLEER. CDR3 bases: TGCGCCAGCAGCCAAGGGGCTAGCGTTCCCTACGAGCAGTACTTC. Protein product: CASSQGASVPYEQYF.

This clone was counted only a few times. The chain combines TRBV6-5 with TRBJ2-7; 12 positions agree with TRBD2. The V gene's germline CDR1 is MNHEY and CDR2 SVGAGI. The CDR3 spans 14 residues. V lost 4 bases and J lost 3; bases outside the gene matches: 1. CDR3 coding DNA: TGTGCCAGCAGTTTGACTAGCGGGAGCTACGAGCAGTACTTC. Encoded protein: CASSLTSGSYEQYF.

The chain recombines TRBV6-1 with TRBJ2-3; 7 bases fit TRBD1. Germline CDR1 and CDR2: MNHNS and SASEGT. This CDR3 has 14 amino acids. With V trimmed by 6 bases and J by 2 bases, 5 bases remained unmatched. DNA of the CDR3: TGTGCCAGCAGCCTCGGGACAGCCACAGATACGCAGTATTTT. Amino acids: CASSLGTATDTQYF.

This clone has more than one count but fewer than ten. The rearrangement uses TRBV11-3 and TRBJ1-4, with TRBD1 as a possible D gene (5 bases). V was cut by 5 bases and J by 4 bases, with 14 bases left in between. The CDR3 loop spans 15 amino acids. Germline assignment: CDR1 SGHNT and CDR2 YENEEA. The CDR3 region is CASSQAAGGNEKLFF. CDR3 bases: TGTGCCAGCAGCCAGGCCGCGGGGGGTAATGAAAAACTGTTTTTT.

In its sample, this clone was seen many times. The J gene is TRBJ2-2, the V gene TRBV19; a possible D gene is TRBD2 (6 bases). V lost 4 bases to trimming and J lost 4 bases, with 10 bases between them. The germline V gene encodes CDR1 LNHDA and CDR2 SQIVND (reference sequence). The length of the CDR3 is 14 residues. The CDR3 reads CASSTGVSTGELFF. The CDR3 region has the DNA TGTGCCAGTAGTACGGGAGTCAGCACCGGGGAGCTGTTTTTT.

The chain has TRBV7-2 and TRBJ2-5; the match to TRBD2 covers 9 bases. V trimming: 5 bases; J trimming: 5 bases; junction bases outside the gene matches: 6. In germline, CDR1 is SGHTA, CDR2 FQGNSA. The CDR3 sequence is 14 residues long. The CDR3: CASSRRLAAETQYF. The CDR3 nucleotides are TGTGCCAGCAGCCGCAGACTAGCGGCGGAGACCCAGTACTTC. Variable domain in full (rest from reference TRBV7-2 and TRBJ2-5): GAGVSQSPSNKVTEKGKDVELRCDPISGHTALYWYRQSLGQGLEFLIYFQGNSAPDKSGLPSDRFSAERTGGSVSTLTIQRTQQEDSAVYLCASSRRLAAETQYFGPGTRLLVL.

CDR3 protein: CASTIGQAGETQYF. CDR3 DNA sequence: TGCGCCAGCACAATCGGGCAGGCGGGAGAGACCCAGTACTTC. This sequence joins TRBV5-1 and TRBJ2-5; D perhaps matches TRBD2 (5 bases). The CDR3 runs to 14 residues. Trimming shortened V by 6 bases and J by 4 bases, and 16 bases separated the two germline ends. The germline CDR1 and CDR2 sequences are SGHRS and YFSETQ.

This clone came up a few times. No DNA is shown, since the ends of the CDR3 on it are uncertain; the CDR3 is the one TCRdb lists. The V gene is TRBV18, the J gene TRBJ2-5. CDR1 and CDR2 (germline): KGHSH, LQKENI. The CDR3 is 13 residues long, counting both termini. This CDR3 reads CASHFGAGETQYF.